This T cell receptor beta chain was observed in a study of identical twins. This clonotype has only a few counts. V was trimmed by 1 base and J by 0 bases, leaving 7 bases between them. Germline CDR1 LGHNA, CDR2 YNFKEQ. This CDR3 spans 16 amino acids. Each CDR3 protein gets one entry after TCRdb re-called the 5' RACE reads with MiXCR. The sample has some 1,700,000 distinct CDR3 sequences; roughly a third are singletons. The gene calls are TRBV4-2 and TRBJ2-6; D is undetermined. The sequence came from a newborn girl in good health. Sequences were obtained from cord blood. Written as DNA, the CDR3 is TGTGCCAGCAGCCAAGCAACGAGCTCTGGGGCCAACGTCCTGACTTTC. It codes for CASSQATSSGANVLTF.